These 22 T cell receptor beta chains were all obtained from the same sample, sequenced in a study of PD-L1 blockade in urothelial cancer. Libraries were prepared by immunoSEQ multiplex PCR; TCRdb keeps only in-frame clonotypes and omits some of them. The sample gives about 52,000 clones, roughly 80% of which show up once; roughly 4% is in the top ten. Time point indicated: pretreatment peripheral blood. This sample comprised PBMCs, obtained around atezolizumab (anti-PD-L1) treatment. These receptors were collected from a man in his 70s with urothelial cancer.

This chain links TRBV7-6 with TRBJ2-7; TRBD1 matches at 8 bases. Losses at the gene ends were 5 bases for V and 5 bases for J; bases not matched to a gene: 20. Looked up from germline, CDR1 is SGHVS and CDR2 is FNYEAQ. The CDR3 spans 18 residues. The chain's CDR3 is CASSLGTGRGIGRHEQYF. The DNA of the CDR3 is TGTGCCAGCAGCCTTGGGACAGGACGAGGGATAGGTCGCCACGAGCAGTACTTC.

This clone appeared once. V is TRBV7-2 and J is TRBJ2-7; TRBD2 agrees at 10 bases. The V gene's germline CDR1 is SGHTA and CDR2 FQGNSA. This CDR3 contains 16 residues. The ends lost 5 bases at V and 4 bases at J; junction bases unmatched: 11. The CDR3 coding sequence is TGTGCCAGCAGCCCAACGCTAGCGGGAGATAAGTACGAGCAGTACTTC. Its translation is CASSPTLAGDKYEQYF.

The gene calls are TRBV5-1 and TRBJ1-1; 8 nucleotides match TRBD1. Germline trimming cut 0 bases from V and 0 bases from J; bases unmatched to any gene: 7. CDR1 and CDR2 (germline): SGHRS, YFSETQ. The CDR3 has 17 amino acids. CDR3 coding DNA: TGCGCCAGCAGCTTGGGGACAGGGAGCGCGATGAACACTGAAGCTTTCTTT. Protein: CASSLGTGSAMNTEAFF.

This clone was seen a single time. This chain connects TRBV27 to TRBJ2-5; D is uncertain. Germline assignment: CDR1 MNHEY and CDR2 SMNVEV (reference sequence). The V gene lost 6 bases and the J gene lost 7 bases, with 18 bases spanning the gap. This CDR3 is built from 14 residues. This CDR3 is CASRLMPRSGTQYF. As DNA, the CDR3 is TGTGCCAGCAGACTCATGCCTCGGTCAGGGACCCAGTACTTC.

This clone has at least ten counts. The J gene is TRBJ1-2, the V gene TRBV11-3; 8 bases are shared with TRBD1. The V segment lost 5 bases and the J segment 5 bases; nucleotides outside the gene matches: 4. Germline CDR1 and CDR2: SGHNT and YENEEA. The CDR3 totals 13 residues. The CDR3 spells CASSTGGFYGYTF. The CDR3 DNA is TGTGCCAGCAGCACAGGGGGGTTTTATGGCTACACCTTC.

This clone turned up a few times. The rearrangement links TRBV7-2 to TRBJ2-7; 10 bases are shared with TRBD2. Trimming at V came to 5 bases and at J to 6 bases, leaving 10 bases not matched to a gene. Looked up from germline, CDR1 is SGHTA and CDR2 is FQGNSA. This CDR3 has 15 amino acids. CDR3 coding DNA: TGTGCCAGCAGCCAAACCTGGTCTAGCGGGAGCGAGCAGTACTTC. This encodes CASSQTWSSGSEQYF. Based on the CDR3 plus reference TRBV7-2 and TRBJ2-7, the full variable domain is GAGVSQSPSNKVTEKGKDVELRCDPISGHTALYWYRQSLGQGLEFLIYFQGNSAPDKSGLPSDRFSAERTGGSVSTLTIQRTQQEDSAVYLCASSQTWSSGSEQYFGPGTRLTVT.

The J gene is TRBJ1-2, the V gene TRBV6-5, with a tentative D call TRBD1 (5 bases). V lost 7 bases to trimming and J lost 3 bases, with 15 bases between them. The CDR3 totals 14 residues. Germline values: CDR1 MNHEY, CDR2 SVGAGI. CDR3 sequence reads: CASTLLGGDYGYTF. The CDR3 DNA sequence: TGTGCCAGCACCCTTTTGGGAGGGGACTATGGCTACACCTTC.

CDR3 DNA sequence: TGTGCCAGCAGCTCACAGGGTAGGTACGAGCAGTACTTC. Translation gives CASSSQGRYEQYF. The chain joins TRBV5-6 to TRBJ2-7; D may be TRBD1 (6 bases). There are 13 residues in the CDR3. CDR1 is SGHDT, CDR2 YYEEEE, per germline. Trimming shortened V by 3 bases and J by 4 bases, and 11 bases separated the two germline ends. Variable domain in full (rest from reference TRBV5-6 and TRBJ2-7): DAGVTQSPTHLIKTRGQQVTLRCSPKSGHDTVSWYQQALGQGPQFIFQYYEEEERQRGNFPDRFSGHQFPNYSSELNVNALLLGDSALYLCASSSQGRYEQYFGPGTRLTVT.

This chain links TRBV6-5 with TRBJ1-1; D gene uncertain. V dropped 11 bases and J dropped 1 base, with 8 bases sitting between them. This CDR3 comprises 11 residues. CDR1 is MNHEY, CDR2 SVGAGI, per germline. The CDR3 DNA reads TGTGCCGTTCGGTCGAACACTGAAGCTTTCTTT. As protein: CAVRSNTEAFF.

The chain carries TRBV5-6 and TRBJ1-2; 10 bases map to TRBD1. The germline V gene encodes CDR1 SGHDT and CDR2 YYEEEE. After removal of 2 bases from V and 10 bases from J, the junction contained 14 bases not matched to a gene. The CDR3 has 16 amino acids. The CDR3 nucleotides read TGTGCCAGCAGCTTCCCCGGTTTAGGGACAGGGGTTGACTACACCTTC. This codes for CASSFPGLGTGVDYTF.

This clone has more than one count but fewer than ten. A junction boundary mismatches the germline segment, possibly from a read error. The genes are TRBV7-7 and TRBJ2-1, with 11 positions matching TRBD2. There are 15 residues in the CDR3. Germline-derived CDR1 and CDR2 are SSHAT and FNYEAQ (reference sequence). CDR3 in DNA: TGTGCTAGCAGCCCCCCGGGACTAGCGGCTAATGAGCAGTTCTTC. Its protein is CASSPPGLAANEQFF.

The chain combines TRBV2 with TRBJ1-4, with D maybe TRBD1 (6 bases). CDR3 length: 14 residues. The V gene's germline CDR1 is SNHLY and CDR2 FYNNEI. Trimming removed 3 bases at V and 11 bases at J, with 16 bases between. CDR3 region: CASSDRGGRGKLFF. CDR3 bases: TGTGCCAGCAGTGATAGAGGGGGTAGGGGGAAACTGTTTTTT.

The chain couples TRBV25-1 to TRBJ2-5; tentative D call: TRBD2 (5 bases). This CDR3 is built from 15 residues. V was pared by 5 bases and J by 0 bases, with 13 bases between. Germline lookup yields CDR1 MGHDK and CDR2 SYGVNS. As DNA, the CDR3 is TGTGCCAGCAGTCCCCCGGGGTCGTACCAAGAGACCCAGTACTTC. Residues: CASSPPGSYQETQYF.

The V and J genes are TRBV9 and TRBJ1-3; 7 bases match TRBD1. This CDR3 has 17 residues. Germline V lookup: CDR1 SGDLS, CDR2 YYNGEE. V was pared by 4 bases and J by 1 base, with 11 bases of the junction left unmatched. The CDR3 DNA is TGTGCCAGCAGCCTTCGGGACAGAACCAATTCTGGAAACACCATATATTTT. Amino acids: CASSLRDRTNSGNTIYF.

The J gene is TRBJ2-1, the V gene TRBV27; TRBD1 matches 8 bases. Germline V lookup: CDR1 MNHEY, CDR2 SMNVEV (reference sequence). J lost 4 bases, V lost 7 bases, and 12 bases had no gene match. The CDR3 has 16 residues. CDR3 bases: TGTGCCAGCAAACAGTTAGACAGGGGCACATACAATGAGCAGTTCTTC. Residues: CASKQLDRGTYNEQFF.

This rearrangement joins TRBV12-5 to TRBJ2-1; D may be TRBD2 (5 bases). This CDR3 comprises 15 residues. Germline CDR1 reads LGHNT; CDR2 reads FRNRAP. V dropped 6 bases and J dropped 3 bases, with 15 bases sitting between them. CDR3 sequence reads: CASGPRGSGYNEQFF. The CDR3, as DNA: TGTGCTAGTGGGCCCCGGGGAAGCGGCTACAATGAGCAGTTCTTC.

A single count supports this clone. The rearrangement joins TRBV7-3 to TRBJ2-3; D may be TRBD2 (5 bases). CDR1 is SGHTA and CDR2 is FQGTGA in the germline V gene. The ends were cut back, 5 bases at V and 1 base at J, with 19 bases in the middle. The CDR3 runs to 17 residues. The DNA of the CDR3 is TGTGCCAGCAGCCCCCACGGCCTAGCAGGCGGCACAGATACGCAGTATTTT. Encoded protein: CASSPHGLAGGTDTQYF.

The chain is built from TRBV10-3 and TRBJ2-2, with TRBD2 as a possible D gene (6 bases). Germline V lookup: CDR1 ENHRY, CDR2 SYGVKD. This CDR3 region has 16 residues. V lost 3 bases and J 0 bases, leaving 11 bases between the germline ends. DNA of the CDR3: TGTGCCATCAGTGACACCCCGGGAGCGAACACCGGGGAGCTGTTTTTT. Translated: CAISDTPGANTGELFF.

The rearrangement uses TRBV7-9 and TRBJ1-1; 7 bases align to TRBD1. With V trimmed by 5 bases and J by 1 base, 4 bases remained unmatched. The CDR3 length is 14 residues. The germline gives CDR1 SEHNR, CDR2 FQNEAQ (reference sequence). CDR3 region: CASSPRDRNTEAFF. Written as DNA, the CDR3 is TGTGCCAGCAGCCCTCGGGACAGGAACACTGAAGCTTTCTTT.

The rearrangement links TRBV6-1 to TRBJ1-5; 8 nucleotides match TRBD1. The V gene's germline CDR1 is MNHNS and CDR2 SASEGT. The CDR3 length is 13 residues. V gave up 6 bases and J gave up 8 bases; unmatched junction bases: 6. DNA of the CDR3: TGTGCCAGCAGGACCGACAGGGGTAAGCCCCAGCATTTT. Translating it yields CASRTDRGKPQHF.

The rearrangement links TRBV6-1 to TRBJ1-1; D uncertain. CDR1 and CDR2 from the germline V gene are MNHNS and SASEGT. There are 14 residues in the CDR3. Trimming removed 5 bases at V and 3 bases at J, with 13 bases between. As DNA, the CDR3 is TGTGCCAGCAGTACGACACCGACGGACACTGAAGCTTTCTTT. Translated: CASSTTPTDTEAFF.

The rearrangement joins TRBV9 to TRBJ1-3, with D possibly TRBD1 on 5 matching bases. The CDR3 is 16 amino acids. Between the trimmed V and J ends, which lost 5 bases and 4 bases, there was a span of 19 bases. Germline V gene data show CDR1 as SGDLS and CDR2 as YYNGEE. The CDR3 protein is CASSTLGRVSGNTIYF. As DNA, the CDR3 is TGTGCCAGCAGTACTTTGGGCAGGGTTTCGGGAAACACCATATATTTT.